These 9 T cell receptor beta chains came from one sample sequenced in a study of shared clonotypes between healthy human individuals. Naive CD8 cells lacked CD45RO and underwent positive selection for CCR7, leaving out terminally differentiated effector memory CD45RA+ cells. Assay: immunoSEQ multiplex PCR; the TCRdb copy retains only in-frame clones and omits some. The sample holds 2 million or so clones, approximately 94% seen once. The sample was naive CD8+ T cells sorted from blood. The receptors were sampled from a man between 18 and 29 years old in good health.

The J gene is TRBJ2-7, the V gene TRBV6-5; no firm D call. Germline V gene lookup returns CDR1 MNHEY and CDR2 SVGAGI. Trimming removed 0 bases from V and 5 bases from J, with 8 bases in between. CDR3 length: 13 residues. This CDR3 is CASSYSGWHEQYF. The CDR3 region has the DNA TGTGCCAGCAGTTACTCGGGGTGGCACGAGCAGTACTTC.

The chain uses TRBV28 and TRBJ2-1, with 10 positions matching TRBD1. Germline loops: CDR1 MDHEN, CDR2 SYDVKM. This CDR3 contains 15 residues. V shed 4 bases and J 4 bases; nucleotides not matched to a gene: 4. The DNA of the CDR3 is TGTGCCAGCAGTTGGTGGACAGGGGGTTACAATGAGCAGTTCTTC. Encoded protein: CASSWWTGGYNEQFF. Looking up the rest from reference TRBV28 and TRBJ2-1 gives the full variable domain: DVKVTQSSRYLVKRTGEKVFLECVQDMDHENMFWYRQDPGLGLRLIYFSYDVKMKEKGDIPEGYSVSREKKERFSLILESASTNQTSMYLCASSWWTGGYNEQFFGPGTRLTVL.

This chain connects TRBV7-6 to TRBJ1-1, with D unresolved. The CDR3 is 16 residues long. Germline loops: CDR1 SGHVS, CDR2 FNYEAQ. With 2 bases removed from V and 0 bases from J, the gap between germline ends came to 13 bases. CDR3 sequence (DNA): TGTGCCAGCAGCTTATACCAGACCCCTGTGAACACTGAAGCTTTCTTT. It yields the protein CASSLYQTPVNTEAFF.

This clone has only one observation. The rearrangement links TRBV13 to TRBJ2-3, with no clear D. This CDR3 is built from 14 residues. The V gene lost 1 base and the J gene lost 2 bases, with 7 bases spanning the gap. Germline V lookup: CDR1 PRHDT, CDR2 FYEKMQ (reference sequence). In nucleotides, the CDR3 is TGTGCCAGCAGCTTAGCGACCCTCACAGATACGCAGTATTTT. This encodes CASSLATLTDTQYF.

This chain links TRBV7-9 with TRBJ1-5; D is uncertain. CDR3 size: 15 residues. V was clipped by 3 bases and J by 0 bases, with 9 bases between them. In germline, CDR1 is SEHNR, CDR2 FQNEAQ (reference sequence). The CDR3 is CASSFSWSSNQPQHF. DNA for the CDR3: TGTGCCAGCAGCTTCTCCTGGAGTAGCAATCAGCCCCAGCATTTT.

The chain uses TRBV19 and TRBJ2-7; no definite D call. The CDR3 consists of 15 residues. The germline CDR1 and CDR2 sequences are LNHDA and SQIVND (reference sequence). The V and J ends lost 0 bases and 4 bases respectively, with 13 bases between them. Written as DNA, the CDR3 is TGTGCCAGTAGTATAGAGGGCACCCCGAGGTACGAGCAGTACTTC. Its protein is CASSIEGTPRYEQYF.

The rearrangement uses TRBV28 and TRBJ2-3; D is possibly TRBD2 (5 bases). The CDR3 is 16 amino acids. The ends were cut back, 6 bases at V and 1 base at J, with 17 bases in the middle. Per germline, CDR1 MDHEN and CDR2 SYDVKM. CDR3 nucleotides: TGTGCCAGCAGCTATCCGGCGGGTGTAGGCACAGATACGCAGTATTTT. Amino acid sequence: CASSYPAGVGTDTQYF.

Concerning this clone itself: Other DNA sequences within the sample encode an identical CDR3. The chain links TRBV27 to TRBJ1-1; perhaps TRBD1 as D (5 bases). Germline CDR1 and CDR2: MNHEY and SMNVEV (reference sequence). The CDR3 covers 14 residues. Trimming removed 0 bases at V and 3 bases at J, with 8 bases between. Here the CDR3 DNA reads TGTGCCAGCAGTTTATCGAGAGGGGACACTGAAGCTTTCTTT. This gives the protein CASSLSRGDTEAFF.

The rearrangement joins TRBV7-6 to TRBJ1-1; D is possibly TRBD1 (5 bases). V shed 5 bases and J shed 3 bases, with 19 bases lying between them. Germline V gene lookup returns CDR1 SGHVS and CDR2 FNYEAQ. The CDR3 is 16 residues long. The CDR3 reads CASSESRGDFDTEAFF. The DNA of the CDR3 is TGTGCCAGCAGCGAATCACGAGGGGATTTTGACACTGAAGCTTTCTTT.